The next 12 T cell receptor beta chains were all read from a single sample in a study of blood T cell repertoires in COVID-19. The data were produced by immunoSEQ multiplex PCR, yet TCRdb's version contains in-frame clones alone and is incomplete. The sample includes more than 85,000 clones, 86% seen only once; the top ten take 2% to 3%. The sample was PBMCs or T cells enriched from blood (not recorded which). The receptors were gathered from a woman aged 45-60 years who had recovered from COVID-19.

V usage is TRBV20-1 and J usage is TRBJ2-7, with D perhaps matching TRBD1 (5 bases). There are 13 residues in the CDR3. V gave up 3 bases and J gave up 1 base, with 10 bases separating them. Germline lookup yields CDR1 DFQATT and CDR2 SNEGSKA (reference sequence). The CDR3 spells CSASDDRSYEQYF. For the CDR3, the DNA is TGCAGTGCTAGTGATGACAGATCCTACGAGCAGTACTTC.

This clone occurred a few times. In nucleotides, the CDR3 is TGTGCCAGCAGTGCTTTAGCGGGAGTACCAGATACGCAGTATTTT. Its translation: CASSALAGVPDTQYF. The chain is built from TRBV2 and TRBJ2-3, with TRBD2 matching 9 bases. Germline loops: CDR1 SNHLY, CDR2 FYNNEI. Losses at the gene ends were 4 bases for V and 4 bases for J; bases not matched to a gene: 6. CDR3 length equals 15 residues.

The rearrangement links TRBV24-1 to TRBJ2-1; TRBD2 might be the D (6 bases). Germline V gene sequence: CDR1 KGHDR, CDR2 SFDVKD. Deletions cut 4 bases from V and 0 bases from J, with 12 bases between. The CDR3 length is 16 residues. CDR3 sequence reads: CATSEKRANSYNEQFF. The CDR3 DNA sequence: TGTGCCACCAGTGAGAAGCGGGCCAACTCCTACAATGAGCAGTTCTTC.

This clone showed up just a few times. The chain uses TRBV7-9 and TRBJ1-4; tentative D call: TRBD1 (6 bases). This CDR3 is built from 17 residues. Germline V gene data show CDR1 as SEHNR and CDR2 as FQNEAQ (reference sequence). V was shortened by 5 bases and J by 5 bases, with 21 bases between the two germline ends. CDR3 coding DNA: TGTGCCAGCAGCGCCCCCGAACAGGGACCTTCAAATGAAAAACTGTTTTTT. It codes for CASSAPEQGPSNEKLFF.

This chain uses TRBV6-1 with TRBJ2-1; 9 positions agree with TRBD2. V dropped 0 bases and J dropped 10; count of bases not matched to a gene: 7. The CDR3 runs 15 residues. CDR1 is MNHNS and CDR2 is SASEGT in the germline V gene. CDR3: CASSEASGGPREQFF. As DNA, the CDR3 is TGTGCCAGCAGTGAAGCTAGCGGGGGCCCACGGGAGCAGTTCTTC.

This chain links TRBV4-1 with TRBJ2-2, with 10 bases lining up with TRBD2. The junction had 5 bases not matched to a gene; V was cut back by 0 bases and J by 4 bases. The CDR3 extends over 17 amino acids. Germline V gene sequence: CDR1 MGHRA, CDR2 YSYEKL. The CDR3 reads CASSQDGGLAITGELFF. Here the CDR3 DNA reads TGCGCCAGCAGCCAAGATGGGGGACTAGCGATCACCGGGGAGCTGTTTTTT.

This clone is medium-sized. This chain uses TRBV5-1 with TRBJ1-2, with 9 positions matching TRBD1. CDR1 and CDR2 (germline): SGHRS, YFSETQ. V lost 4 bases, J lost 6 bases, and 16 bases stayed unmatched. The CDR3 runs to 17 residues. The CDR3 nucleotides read TGCGCCAGCAGCCCCGGGACAGGGTTAATTGGCGGTGATGGCTACACCTTC. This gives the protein CASSPGTGLIGGDGYTF. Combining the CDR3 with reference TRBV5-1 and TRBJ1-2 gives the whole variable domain KAGVTQTPRYLIKTRGQQVTLSCSPISGHRSVSWYQQTPGQGLQFLFEYFSETQRNKGNFPGRFSGRQFSNSRSEMNVSTLELGDSALYLCASSPGTGLIGGDGYTFGSGTRLTVV.

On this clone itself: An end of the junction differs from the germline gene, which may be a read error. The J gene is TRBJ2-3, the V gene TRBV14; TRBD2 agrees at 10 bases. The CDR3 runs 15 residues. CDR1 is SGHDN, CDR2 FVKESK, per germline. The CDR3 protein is CASSLLAGGTGTQYF. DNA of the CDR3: TGTGCCAGCAGCCTTTTAGCGGGAGGCACAGGTACGCAGTATTTT.

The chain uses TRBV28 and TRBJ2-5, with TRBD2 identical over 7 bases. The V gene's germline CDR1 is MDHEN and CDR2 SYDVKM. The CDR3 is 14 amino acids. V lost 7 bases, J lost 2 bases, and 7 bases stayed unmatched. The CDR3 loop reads CASMGAGLQETQYF. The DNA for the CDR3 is TGTGCCAGCATGGGAGCGGGACTACAAGAGACCCAGTACTTC. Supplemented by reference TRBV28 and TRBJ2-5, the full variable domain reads DVKVTQSSRYLVKRTGEKVFLECVQDMDHENMFWYRQDPGLGLRLIYFSYDVKMKEKGDIPEGYSVSREKKERFSLILESASTNQTSMYLCASMGAGLQETQYFGPGTRLLVL.

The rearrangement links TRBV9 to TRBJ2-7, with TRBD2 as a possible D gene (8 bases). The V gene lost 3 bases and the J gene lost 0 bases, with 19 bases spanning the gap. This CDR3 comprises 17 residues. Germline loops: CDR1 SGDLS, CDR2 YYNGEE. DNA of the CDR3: TGTGCCAGCAGCGAACCGGGAGGGGGCGTAGGCTCCTACGAGCAGTACTTC. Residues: CASSEPGGGVGSYEQYF.

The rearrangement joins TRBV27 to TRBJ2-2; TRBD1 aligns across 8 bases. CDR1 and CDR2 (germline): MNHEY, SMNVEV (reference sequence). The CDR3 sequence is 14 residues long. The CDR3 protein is CPRTGIFDTGELFF. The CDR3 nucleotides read TGTCCGAGGACAGGGATTTTCGACACCGGGGAGCTGTTTTTT.

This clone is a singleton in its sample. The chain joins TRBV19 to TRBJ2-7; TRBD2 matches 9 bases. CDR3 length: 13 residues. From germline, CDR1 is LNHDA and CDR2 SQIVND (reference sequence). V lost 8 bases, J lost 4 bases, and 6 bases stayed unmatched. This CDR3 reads CASGNSGSYEQYF. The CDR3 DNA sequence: TGTGCCAGTGGGAATAGCGGGAGTTACGAGCAGTACTTC.